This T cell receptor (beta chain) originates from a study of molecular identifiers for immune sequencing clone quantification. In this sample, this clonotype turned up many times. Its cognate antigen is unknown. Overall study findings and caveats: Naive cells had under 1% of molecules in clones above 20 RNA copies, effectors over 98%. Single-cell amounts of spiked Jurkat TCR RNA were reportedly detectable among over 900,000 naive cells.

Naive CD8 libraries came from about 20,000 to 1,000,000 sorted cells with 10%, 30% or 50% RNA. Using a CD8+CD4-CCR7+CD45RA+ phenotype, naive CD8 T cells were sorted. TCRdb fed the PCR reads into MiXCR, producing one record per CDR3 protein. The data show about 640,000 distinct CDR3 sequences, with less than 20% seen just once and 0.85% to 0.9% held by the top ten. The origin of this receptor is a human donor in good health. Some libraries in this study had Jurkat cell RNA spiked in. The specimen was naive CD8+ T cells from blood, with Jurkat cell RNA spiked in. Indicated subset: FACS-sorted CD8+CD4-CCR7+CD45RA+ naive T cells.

CDR3 sequence: CASSLLGPNEREQYF. The DNA of the CDR3 is TGTGCCAGCAGTTTATTGGGCCCGAATGAACGGGAGCAGTACTTC. This chain uses TRBV28 with TRBJ2-7; D call uncertain. Germline V gene sequence: CDR1 MDHEN, CDR2 SYDVKM. Trimming removed 1 base from V and 7 bases from J, with 17 bases in between. The CDR3 is 15 amino acids. Together with reference TRBV28 and TRBJ2-7, the CDR3 gives the full variable domain: DVKVTQSSRYLVKRTGEKVFLECVQDMDHENMFWYRQDPGLGLRLIYFSYDVKMKEKGDIPEGYSVSREKKERFSLILESASTNQTSMYLCASSLLGPNEREQYFGPGTRLTVT.